These 8 T cell receptor beta chains share one sample of origin, sequenced in a study of CD8 T cells in ankylosing spondylitis (dated by TCRdb to about 2017). General study outcomes and caveats: A TCR beta motif of seven or eight highly homologous amino acid variants appeared characteristic of blood from ankylosing spondylitis patients.

No antigen has been assigned to these receptors. Library preparation employed 5' RACE. Sequencing relied on an Illumina HiSeq 2500. The public reads were reanalyzed by TCRdb: fastp trimming at Q25, MiXCR alignment, in-frame beta chains only. For every CDR3 protein sequence, its rows merge into one entry that carries the most common genes and DNA. The sample table lists 220,000 or so distinct CDR3 sequences, around 17% of them with a count of one. Of the sample, roughly 46% falls within the top ten clones. Sequenced input: blood, either unsorted or a sorted T cell fraction (not recorded which). These receptors all stem from a male donor with ankylosing spondylitis.

This clonotype has only a few counts. The chain has TRBV27 and TRBJ2-1, with D unclear. The germline CDR1 and CDR2 sequences are MNHEY and SMNVEV (reference sequence). The length of the CDR3 is 14 residues. Trimming shortened V by 2 bases and J by 8 bases, and 13 bases separated the two germline ends. In DNA form, the CDR3 reads TGTGCCAGCAGTTTAACGGGCCCGGGTTATGAGCAGTTCTTC. Translation gives CASSLTGPGYEQFF.

This clonotype came up many times. The chain employs TRBV27 and TRBJ2-3, with 8 bases that match TRBD1. V lost 6 bases, J lost 0 bases, and 5 bases stayed unmatched. CDR1 is MNHEY, CDR2 SMNVEV, per germline (reference sequence). CDR3 length equals 15 residues. CDR3 sequence (DNA): TGTGCCAGCAGCTGGACAGGGTATAGCACAGATACGCAGTATTTT. This translates into CASSWTGYSTDTQYF.

This clonotype was seen a handful of times. This chain links TRBV27 with TRBJ2-2, with TRBD1 as a possible D gene (6 bases). Per the germline V gene, CDR1 is MNHEY and CDR2 is SMNVEV (reference sequence). This CDR3 spans 13 amino acids. V lost 6 bases to trimming and J lost 8 bases, with 13 bases between them. The CDR3 sequence is CASRDSSLGELFF. DNA for the CDR3: TGTGCCAGCAGGGACAGCTCCCTAGGGGAGCTGTTTTTT.

Many counts were recorded for this clonotype. The gene calls are TRBV7-9 and TRBJ2-7; D might be TRBD1 (5 bases). Trimming cost V 5 bases and J 2 bases, with 10 bases left between them. Germline CDR1 reads SEHNR; CDR2 reads FQNEAQ (reference sequence). The CDR3 totals 13 residues. This CDR3 reads CASSIDSTYEQYF. For the CDR3, the DNA is TGTGCCAGCAGCATAGACAGTACCTACGAGCAGTACTTC.

This clonotype has more than one count but fewer than ten. This sequence joins TRBV5-6 and TRBJ2-1; 10 nucleotides align to TRBD2. The CDR3 contains 18 residues. With V trimmed by 1 base and J by 7 bases, 14 bases remained unmatched. The germline gives CDR1 SGHDT, CDR2 YYEEEE. The CDR3 DNA reads as TGTGCCAGCAGCTTGTTCGCTAGCGGGAGCAAGTTAAGAAATGAGCAGTTCTTC. Its protein product is CASSLFASGSKLRNEQFF. Based on the CDR3 plus reference TRBV5-6 and TRBJ2-1, the full variable domain is DAGVTQSPTHLIKTRGQQVTLRCSPKSGHDTVSWYQQALGQGPQFIFQYYEEEERQRGNFPDRFSGHQFPNYSSELNVNALLLGDSALYLCASSLFASGSKLRNEQFFGPGTRLTVL.

The V call is TRBV28, the J call TRBJ2-7, with D tentatively TRBD2 (5 bases). There are 17 residues in the CDR3. Germline V gives CDR1 MDHEN, CDR2 SYDVKM. Trimming stripped 1 base from V and 5 bases from J, with 21 bases between. For the CDR3, the DNA is TGTGCCAGCAGTTTATTTTTAATGAGGGAAACTGGCAACGAGCAGTACTTC. Protein sequence: CASSLFLMRETGNEQYF.

This clonotype was observed a handful of times. The rearrangement links TRBV11-1 to TRBJ2-4, with 12 nucleotides matching TRBD1. The CDR3 totals 20 residues. The V and J ends lost 1 base and 0 bases, in that order; junction bases with no gene match: 10. Germline V lookup: CDR1 SGHAT, CDR2 FQDESV (reference sequence). CDR3 amino acids: CASSLGDRGPGRIAKNIQYF. CDR3 bases: TGTGCCAGCAGCTTAGGGGACAGGGGGCCCGGAAGAATAGCCAAAAACATTCAGTACTTC.

This sequence joins TRBV6-2 or TRBV6-3 and TRBJ2-7; D is undetermined. The CDR3 consists of 13 residues. Trimming took off 0 bases at V and 1 base at J, with 4 bases between the two ends. From germline, CDR1 is MNHEY and CDR2 SVGEGT. This CDR3 reads CASSYSLSYEQYF. Written as DNA, the CDR3 is TGTGCCAGCAGTTACTCCCTTTCCTACGAGCAGTACTTC.